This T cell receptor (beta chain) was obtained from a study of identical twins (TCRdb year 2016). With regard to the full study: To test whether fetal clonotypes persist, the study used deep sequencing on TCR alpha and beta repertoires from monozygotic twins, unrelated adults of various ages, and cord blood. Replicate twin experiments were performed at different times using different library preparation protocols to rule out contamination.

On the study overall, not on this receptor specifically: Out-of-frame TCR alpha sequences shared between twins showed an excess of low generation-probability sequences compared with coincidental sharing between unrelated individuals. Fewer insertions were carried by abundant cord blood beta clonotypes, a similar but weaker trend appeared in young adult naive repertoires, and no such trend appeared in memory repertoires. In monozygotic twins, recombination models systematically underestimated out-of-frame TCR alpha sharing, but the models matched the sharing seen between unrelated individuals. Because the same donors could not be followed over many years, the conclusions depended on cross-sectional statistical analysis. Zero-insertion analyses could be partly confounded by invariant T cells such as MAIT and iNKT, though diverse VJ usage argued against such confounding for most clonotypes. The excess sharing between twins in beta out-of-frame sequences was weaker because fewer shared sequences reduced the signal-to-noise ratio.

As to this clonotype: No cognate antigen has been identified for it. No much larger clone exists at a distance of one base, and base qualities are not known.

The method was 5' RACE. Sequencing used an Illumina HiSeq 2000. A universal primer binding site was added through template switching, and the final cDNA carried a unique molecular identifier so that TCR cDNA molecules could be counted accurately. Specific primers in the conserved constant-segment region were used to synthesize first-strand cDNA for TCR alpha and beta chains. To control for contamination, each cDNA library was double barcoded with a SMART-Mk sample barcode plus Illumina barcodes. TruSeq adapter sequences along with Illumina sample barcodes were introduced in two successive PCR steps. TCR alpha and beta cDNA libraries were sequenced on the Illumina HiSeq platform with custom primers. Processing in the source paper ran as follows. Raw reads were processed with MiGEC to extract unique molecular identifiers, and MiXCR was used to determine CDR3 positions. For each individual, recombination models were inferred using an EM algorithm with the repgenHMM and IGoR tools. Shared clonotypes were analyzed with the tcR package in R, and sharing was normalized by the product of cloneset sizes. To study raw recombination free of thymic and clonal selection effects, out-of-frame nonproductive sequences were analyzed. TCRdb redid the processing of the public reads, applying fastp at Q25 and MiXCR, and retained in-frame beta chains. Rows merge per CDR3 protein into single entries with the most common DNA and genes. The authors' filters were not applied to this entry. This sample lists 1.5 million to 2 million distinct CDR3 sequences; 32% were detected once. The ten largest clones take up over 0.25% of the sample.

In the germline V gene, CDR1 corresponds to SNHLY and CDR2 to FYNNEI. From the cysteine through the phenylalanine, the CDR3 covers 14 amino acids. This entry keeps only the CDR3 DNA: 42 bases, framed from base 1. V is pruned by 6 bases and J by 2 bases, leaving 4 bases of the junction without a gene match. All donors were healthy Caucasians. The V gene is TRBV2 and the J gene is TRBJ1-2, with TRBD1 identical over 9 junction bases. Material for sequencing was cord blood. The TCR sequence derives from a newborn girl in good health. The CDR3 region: CASRSGQGNYGYTF. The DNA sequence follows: TGTGCCAGCAGGAGCGGACAGGGGAACTATGGCTACACCTTC.